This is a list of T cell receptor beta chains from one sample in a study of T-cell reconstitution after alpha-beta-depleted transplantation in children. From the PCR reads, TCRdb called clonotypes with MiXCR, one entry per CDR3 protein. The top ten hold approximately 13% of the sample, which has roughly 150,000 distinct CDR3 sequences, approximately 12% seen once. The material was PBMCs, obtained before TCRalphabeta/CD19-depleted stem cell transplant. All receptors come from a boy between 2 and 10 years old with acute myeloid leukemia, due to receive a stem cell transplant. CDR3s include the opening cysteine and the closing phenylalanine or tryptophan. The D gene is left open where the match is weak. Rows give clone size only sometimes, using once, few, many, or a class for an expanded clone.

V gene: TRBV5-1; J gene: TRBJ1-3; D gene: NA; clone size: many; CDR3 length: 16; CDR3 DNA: TGCGCCAGCAGGGGAAGAGACAGCAGCTCTGGAAACACCATATATTTT; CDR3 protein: CASRGRDSSSGNTIYF
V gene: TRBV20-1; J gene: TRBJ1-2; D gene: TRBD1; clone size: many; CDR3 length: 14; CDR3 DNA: TGCAGTGCTAGAGATTTAGGGGGCCACTATGGCTACACCTTC; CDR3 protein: CSARDLGGHYGYTF
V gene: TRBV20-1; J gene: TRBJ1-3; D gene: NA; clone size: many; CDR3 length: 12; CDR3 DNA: TGCAGTGGGGCCGGACCCGGAAACACCATATATTTT; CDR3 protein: CSGAGPGNTIYF
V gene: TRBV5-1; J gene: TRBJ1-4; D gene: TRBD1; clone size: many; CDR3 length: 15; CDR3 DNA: TGCGCCAGCAGCTTGTTTGGACAGGGAAATGAAAAACTGTTTTTT; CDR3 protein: CASSLFGQGNEKLFF
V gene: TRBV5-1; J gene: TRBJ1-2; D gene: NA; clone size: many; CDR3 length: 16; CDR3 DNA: TGCGCCAGCAGCTTGTTGCCGGGGCCCACTAACTATGGCTACACCTTC; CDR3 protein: CASSLLPGPTNYGYTF
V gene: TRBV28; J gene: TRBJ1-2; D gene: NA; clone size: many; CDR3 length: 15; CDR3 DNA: TGTGCCAGCAGTTTGGCGACAGCGGCTAACTATGGCTACACCTTC; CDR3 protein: CASSLATAANYGYTF
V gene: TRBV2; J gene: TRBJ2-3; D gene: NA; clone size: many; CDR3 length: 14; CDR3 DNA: TGTGCCAGCAAGGAGACTAGTTGGACAGATACGCAGTATTTT; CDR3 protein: CASKETSWTDTQYF
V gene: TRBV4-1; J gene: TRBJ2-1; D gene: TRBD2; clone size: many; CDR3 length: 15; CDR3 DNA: TGCGCCAGCAGGCTCTCTAGCGGATCCTACAATGAGCAGTTCTTC; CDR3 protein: CASRLSSGSYNEQFF
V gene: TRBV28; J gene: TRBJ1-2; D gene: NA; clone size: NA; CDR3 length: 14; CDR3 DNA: TGTGCCAGCAGTTTCGGCGGTAGGGCGGATGATTACACCTTC; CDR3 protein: CASSFGGRADDYTF
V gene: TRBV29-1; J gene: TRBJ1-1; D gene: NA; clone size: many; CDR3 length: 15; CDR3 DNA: TGCAGCGTTGAAGATCTGGGGACGGTGAACACTGAAGCTTTCTTT; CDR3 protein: CSVEDLGTVNTEAFF
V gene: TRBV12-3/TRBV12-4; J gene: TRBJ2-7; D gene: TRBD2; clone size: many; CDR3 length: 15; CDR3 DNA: TGTGCCAGCAGTAGTCCGGGAGGATCCTTGAGCGAGCAGTACTTC; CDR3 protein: CASSSPGGSLSEQYF
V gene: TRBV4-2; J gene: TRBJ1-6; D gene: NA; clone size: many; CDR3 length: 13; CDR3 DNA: TGTGCCAGCAGCCAAGGAGGGCTGGGGCCCCTCCACTTT; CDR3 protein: CASSQGGLGPLHF
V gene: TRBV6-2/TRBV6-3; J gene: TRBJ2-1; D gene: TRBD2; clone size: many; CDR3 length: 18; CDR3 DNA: TGTGCCAGCAGTTACAATCCGGCGGGGGGGGCCGAAATCTATGAGCAGTTCTTC; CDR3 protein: CASSYNPAGGAEIYEQFF
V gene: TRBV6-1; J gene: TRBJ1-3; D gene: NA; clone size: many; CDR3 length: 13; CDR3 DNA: TGTGCCAGCAGTGTGGGTCCTGGAAACACCATATATTTT; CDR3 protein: CASSVGPGNTIYF
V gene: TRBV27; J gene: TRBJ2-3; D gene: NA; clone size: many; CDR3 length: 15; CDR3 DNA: TGTGCCACCCGTGAACTCTCTTCTAGCACAGATACGCAGTATTTT; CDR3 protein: CATRELSSSTDTQYF
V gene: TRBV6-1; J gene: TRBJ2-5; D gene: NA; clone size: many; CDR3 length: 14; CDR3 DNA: TGTGCCAGCAGTGCCCTCGGGTCCCGGGAGACCCAGTACTTC; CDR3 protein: CASSALGSRETQYF
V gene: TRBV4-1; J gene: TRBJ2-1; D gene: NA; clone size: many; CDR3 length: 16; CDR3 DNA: TGCGCCAGCAGCTACGGACAGGGAGGGGTCTACAATGAGCAGTTCTTC; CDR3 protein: CASSYGQGGVYNEQFF
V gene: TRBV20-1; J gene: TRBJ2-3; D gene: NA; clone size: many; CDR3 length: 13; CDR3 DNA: TGCAGTGCCCTACTAGGGGTTACAGATACGCAGTATTTT; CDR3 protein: CSALLGVTDTQYF
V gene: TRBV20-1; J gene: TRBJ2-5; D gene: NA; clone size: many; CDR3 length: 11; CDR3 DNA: TGCAGTGCTAGAAGTCGGCAGACCCAGTACTTC; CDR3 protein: CSARSRQTQYF
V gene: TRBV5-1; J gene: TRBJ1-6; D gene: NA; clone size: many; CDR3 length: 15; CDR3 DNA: TGCGCCAGCAGCACGGACACGACGTCGATCTCACCCCTCCACTTT; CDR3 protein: CASSTDTTSISPLHF
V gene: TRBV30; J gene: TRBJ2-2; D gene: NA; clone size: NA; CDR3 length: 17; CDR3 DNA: TGTGCCTGGAGTGTAGAGGACAGAAACCTGAACACCGGGGAGCTGTTTTTT; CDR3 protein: CAWSVEDRNLNTGELFF
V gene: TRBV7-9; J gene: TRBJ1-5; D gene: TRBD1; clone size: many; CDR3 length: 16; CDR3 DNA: TGTGCCAGCAGTCGAGGACAGGGTGGGCCCAATCAGCCCCAGCATTTT; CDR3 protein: CASSRGQGGPNQPQHF
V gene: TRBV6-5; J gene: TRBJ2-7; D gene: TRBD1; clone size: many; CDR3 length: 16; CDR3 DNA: TGTGCCAGCAGTTTGGGACAGGGAGAGATAATCTACGAGCAGTACTTC; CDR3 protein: CASSLGQGEIIYEQYF
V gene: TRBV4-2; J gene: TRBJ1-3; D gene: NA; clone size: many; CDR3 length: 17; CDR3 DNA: TGTGCCAGCAGCCAAGTACTAGATAGGAATACTGGAAACACCATATATTTT; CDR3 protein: CASSQVLDRNTGNTIYF
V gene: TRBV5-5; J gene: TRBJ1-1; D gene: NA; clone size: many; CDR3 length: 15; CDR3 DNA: TGTGCCAGCAGCTTGAGGACAGACGTTCTCACTGAAGCTTTCTTT; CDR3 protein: CASSLRTDVLTEAFF
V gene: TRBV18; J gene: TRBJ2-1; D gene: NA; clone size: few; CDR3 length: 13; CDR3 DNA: TGTGCCAGCTCTCGCGGTGCCATGGATGAGCAGTTCTTC; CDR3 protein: CASSRGAMDEQFF
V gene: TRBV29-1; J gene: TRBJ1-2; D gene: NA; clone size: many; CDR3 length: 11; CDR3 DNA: TGCAGCGTTCTCTTGGAATATGGCTACACCTTC; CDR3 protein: CSVLLEYGYTF
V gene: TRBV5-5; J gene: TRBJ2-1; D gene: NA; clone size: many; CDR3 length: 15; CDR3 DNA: TGTGCCAGCAGCCTTGACATAAGCTCCTACAATGAGCAGTTCTTC; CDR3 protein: CASSLDISSYNEQFF
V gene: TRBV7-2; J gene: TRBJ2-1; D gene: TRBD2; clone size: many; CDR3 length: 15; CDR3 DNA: TGTGCCAGCAGCCCCCTAGCGGGGCCCTTCAATGAGCAGTTCTTC; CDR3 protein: CASSPLAGPFNEQFF
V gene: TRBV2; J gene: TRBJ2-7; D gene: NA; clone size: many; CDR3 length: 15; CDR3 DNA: TGTGCCAGCAGGGCTAACAGGGTTTCTTCCTACGAGCAGTACTTC; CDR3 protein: CASRANRVSSYEQYF
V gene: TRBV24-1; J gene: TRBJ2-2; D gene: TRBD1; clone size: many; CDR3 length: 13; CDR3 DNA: TGTGCCACCAGTGATACAGGGGCCGGGGAGCTGTTTTTT; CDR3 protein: CATSDTGAGELFF
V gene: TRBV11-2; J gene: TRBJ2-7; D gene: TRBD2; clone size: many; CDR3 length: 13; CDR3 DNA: TGTGCCAGCAGCCCTGGACTAGGCTACGAGCAGTACTTC; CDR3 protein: CASSPGLGYEQYF
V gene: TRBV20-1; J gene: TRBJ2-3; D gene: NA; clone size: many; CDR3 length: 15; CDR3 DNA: TGCAGTGCTAGAGTTCGGACTATTGGGACAGATACGCAGTATTTT; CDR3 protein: CSARVRTIGTDTQYF
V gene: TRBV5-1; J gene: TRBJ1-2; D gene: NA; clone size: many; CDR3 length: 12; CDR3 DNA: TGCGCCAGTTCGGACAGTTTTTATGGCTACACCTTC; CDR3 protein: CASSDSFYGYTF
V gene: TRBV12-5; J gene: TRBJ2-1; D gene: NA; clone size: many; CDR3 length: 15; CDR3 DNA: TGTGCTAGCTCGCGGGGACCGGGACAGACCTATGAGCAGTTCTTC; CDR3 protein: CASSRGPGQTYEQFF
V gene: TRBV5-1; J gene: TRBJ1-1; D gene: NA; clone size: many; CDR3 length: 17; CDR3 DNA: TGCGCCAGCAGCCCCCGAGGGGGGGGCTTTGATGACACTGAAGCTTTCTTT; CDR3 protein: CASSPRGGGFDDTEAFF
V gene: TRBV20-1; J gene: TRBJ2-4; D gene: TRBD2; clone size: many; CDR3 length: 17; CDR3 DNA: TGCAGTGCTAGAGGTTCCGTGACTAGCGGGAGAGTTTTCATTCAGTACTTC; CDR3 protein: CSARGSVTSGRVFIQYF
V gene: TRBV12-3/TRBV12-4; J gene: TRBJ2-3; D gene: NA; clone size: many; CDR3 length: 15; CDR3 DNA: TGTGCCAGCAGCGTGTTGGGGGAGGGCACAGATACGCAGTATTTT; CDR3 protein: CASSVLGEGTDTQYF
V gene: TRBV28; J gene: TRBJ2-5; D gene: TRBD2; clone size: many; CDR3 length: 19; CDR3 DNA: TGTGCCAGCAGTTCCCTCCGGGGACTAGCGGGAAGGGTACAAGAGACCCAGTACTTC; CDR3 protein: CASSSLRGLAGRVQETQYF
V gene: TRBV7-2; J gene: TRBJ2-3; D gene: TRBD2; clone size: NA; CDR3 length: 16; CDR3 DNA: TGTGCCAGCAGCCGACTTATAGCGGGCCTGATAGATACGCAGTATTTT; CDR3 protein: CASSRLIAGLIDTQYF
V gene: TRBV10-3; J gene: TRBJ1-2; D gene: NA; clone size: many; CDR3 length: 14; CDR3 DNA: TGTGCCATCAGTGAAAGTCCAAGGAACTATGGCTACACCTTC; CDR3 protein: CAISESPRNYGYTF
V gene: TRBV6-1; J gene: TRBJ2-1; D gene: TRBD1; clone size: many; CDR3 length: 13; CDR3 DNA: TGTGCCAGCAGCGGGACAGGGGGATATGAGCAGTTCTTC; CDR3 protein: CASSGTGGYEQFF
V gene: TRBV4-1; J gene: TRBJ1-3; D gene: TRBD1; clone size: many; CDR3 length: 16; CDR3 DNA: TGCGCCAGCAGCCAATCCCTACAGGGGTTCGGAAACACCATATATTTT; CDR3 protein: CASSQSLQGFGNTIYF
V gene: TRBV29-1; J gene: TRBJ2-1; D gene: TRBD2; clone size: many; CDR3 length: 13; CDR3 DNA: TGCAGCGAGACTAGCGGGGGGCCTGCTAAGCAGTTCTTC; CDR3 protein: CSETSGGPAKQFF
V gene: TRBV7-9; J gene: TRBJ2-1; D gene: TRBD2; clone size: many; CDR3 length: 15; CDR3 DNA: TGTGCCAGCAGCTGGGGACTAGCGGGATTGGGGGAGCAGTTCTTC; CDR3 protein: CASSWGLAGLGEQFF
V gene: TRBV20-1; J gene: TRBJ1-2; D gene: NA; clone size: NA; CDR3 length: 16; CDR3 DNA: TGCAGTGCTAGAGATTACGCTGCCCGGACACTATATGGCTACACCTTC; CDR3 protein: CSARDYAARTLYGYTF
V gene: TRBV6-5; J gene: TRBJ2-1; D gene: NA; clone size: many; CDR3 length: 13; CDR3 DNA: TGTGCCAGCAGTTACTCCGGGCGCAATGAGCAGTTCTTC; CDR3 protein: CASSYSGRNEQFF
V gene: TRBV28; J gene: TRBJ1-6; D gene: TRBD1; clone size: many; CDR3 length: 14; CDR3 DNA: TGTGCCAGCAGTTTGACAGGGACGAATTCACCCCTCCACTTT; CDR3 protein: CASSLTGTNSPLHF
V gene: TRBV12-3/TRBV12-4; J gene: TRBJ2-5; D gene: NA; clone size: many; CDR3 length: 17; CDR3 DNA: TGTGCCAGCAGAGCCTTGTTGGGAACCCTGGGCGGGGAGACCCAGTACTTC; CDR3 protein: CASRALLGTLGGETQYF
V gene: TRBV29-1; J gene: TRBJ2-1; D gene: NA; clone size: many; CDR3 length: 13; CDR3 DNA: TGCAGCGTTAAGGGGTATGTCCTTAATGAGCAGTTCTTC; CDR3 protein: CSVKGYVLNEQFF
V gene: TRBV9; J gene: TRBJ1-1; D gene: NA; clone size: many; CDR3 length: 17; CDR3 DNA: TGTGCCAGCAGCCCCATGGTCCCCAAGACTATGAACACTGAAGCTTTCTTT; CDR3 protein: CASSPMVPKTMNTEAFF
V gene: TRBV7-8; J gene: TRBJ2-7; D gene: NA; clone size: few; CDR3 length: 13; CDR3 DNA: TGTGCCAGCAGCCCTGGGCCCGTTAACGAGCAGTACTTC; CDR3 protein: CASSPGPVNEQYF
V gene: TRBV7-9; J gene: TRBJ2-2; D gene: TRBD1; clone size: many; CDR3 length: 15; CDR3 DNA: TGTGCCAGCAGCTTTTCGGGACAGGGTTACGGGGAGCTGTTTTTT; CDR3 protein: CASSFSGQGYGELFF
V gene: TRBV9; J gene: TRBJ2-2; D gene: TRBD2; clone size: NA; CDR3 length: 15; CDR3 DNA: TGTGCCAGCAGCGTAGCTACGGGAGGACCCGGGGAGCTGTTTTTT; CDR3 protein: CASSVATGGPGELFF
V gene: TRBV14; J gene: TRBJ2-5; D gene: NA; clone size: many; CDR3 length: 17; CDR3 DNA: TGTGCCAGCAGCCAAGCCCCGATGGGGGATGGACAAGAGACCCAGTACTTC; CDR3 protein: CASSQAPMGDGQETQYF
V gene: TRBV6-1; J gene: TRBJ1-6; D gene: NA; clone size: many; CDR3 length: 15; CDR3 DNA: TGTGCCAGCAGTGTCCGGGACGCCTATAATTCACCCCTCCACTTT; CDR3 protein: CASSVRDAYNSPLHF
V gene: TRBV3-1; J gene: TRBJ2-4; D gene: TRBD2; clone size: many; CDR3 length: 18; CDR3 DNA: TGTGCCAGCAGCCAGGGGGGGAAAGCGCGCGGAGCCAAAAACATTCAGTACTTC; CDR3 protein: CASSQGGKARGAKNIQYF
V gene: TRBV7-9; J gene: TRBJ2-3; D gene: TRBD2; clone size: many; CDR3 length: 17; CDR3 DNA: TGTGCCAGCAGCTTAGAGCGGACTAGCGGTACCACAGATACGCAGTATTTT; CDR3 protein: CASSLERTSGTTDTQYF